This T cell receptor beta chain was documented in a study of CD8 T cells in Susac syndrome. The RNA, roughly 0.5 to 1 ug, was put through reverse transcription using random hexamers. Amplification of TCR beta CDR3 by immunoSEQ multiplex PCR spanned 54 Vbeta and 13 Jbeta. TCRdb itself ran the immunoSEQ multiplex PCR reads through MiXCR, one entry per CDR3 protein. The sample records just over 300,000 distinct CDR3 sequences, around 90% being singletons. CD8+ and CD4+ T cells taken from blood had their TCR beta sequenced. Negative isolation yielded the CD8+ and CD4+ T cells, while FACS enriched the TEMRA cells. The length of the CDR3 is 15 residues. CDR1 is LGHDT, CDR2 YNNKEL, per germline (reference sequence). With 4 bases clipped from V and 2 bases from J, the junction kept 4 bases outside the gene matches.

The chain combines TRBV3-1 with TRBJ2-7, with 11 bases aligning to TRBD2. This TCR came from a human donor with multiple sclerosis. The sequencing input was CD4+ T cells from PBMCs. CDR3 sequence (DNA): TGTGCCAGCAGCCCGGGACTAGCGGCGACCTACGAGCAGTACTTC. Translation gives CASSPGLAATYEQYF.